This T cell receptor beta chain was found in a study of identical twins. Regarding the study as a whole: Insertion counts were lower in abundant cord blood beta clonotypes, a trend that memory repertoires did not show.

V shed 0 bases and J shed 8 bases, with 11 bases lying between them. Per germline, CDR1 SGHRS and CDR2 YFSETQ. The length of the CDR3 is 14 residues. To note about this clonotype: The antigen remains undetermined.

TCRdb passed the 5' RACE reads through MiXCR, listing each CDR3 protein once. The table lists 700,000 or so distinct CDR3 sequences, less than 10% of them singletons. The sample was also reused in another study, on yellow fever vaccine responses in identical twins. That investigation notes: Vaccine T cell responses of twins reportedly seemed partly convergent and partly personalized.

The source is a woman aged 18-29 years in good health. Sequenced material: PBMCs. The chain recombines TRBV5-1 with TRBJ1-4; D unresolved. CDR3 region: CASSLEDVREKLFF. The CDR3, as DNA: TGCGCCAGCAGCTTGGAAGACGTAAGAGAAAAACTGTTTTTT.